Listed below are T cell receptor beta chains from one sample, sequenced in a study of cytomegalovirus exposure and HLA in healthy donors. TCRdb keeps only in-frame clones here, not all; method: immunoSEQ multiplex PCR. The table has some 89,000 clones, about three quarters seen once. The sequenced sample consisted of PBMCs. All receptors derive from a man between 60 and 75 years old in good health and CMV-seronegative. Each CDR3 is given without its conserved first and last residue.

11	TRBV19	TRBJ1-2	ASRTGTADGYT
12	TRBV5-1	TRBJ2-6	ASSFRSGANVLT
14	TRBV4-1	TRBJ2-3	ASSSRLAGSGDTQY
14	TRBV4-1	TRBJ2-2	ASSQDMGQGTGELF
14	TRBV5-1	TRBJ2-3	ASSHGGAGGTDTQY
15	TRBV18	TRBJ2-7	ASSPGSGRDNLYEQY
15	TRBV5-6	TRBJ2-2	ASSPQPTANYYGELF
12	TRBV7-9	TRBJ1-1	ASSSSGFDTEAF
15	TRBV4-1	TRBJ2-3	ASSQVGLGVTGDTQY
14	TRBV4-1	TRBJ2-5	ASSQDRTSGPGTQY
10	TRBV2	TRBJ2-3	ASRQGRDTQY
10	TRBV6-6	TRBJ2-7	ASSRTRNEQY
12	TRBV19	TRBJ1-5	ASSNRQRNQPQH